This TCR beta chain originates from a study of PD-1 blockade in classical Hodgkin lymphoma. Exposure to brentuximab vedotin varied, and each patient had relapsed following autologous stem cell transplantation. Complete response, partial response or progressive disease was each patient's best response. Sequencing used immunoSEQ multiplex PCR; TCRdb keeps in-frame clones, though not all of them. The table records just over 7,000 clones, 70% to 90% of them present only once. The source material was peripheral blood mononuclear cells (PBMCs), sampled at baseline. This TCR came from a human donor with classical Hodgkin lymphoma.

In DNA, the CDR3 is TGTGCCAGCAGGCTCGGGCGGTGGGGCGAGCAGTACTTC. As protein: CASRLGRWGEQYF. The chain recombines TRBV6-6 with TRBJ2-7, with unresolved D. V was trimmed by 6 bases and J by 6 bases, leaving 15 bases between them. This CDR3 is built from 13 residues. The germline V gene has CDR1 MNHNY and CDR2 SVGAGI (reference sequence).